These 8 T cell receptor beta chains originate from one sample sequenced in a study of regulatory T cells in long-lasting Graves disease. Time point in this sample: newly diagnosed GD, antithyroid drugs for less than 3 months. The TCR library was made from RNA extracted from PBMCs. Researchers made TCR beta libraries by using iRepertoire HTBI primers and running Arm-PCR on CDR3 regions. Each CDR3 protein gets one entry after TCRdb re-called the multiplex PCR reads with MiXCR. The data show 350,000 to 400,000 distinct CDR3 sequences, roughly 16% seen once. The material sequenced was peripheral blood mononuclear cells (PBMCs), taken at new diagnosis, from a patient treated with antithyroid drugs. Source of these receptors: a female donor with Graves disease.

This clonotype was counted at least ten times. The rearrangement uses TRBV20-1 and TRBJ2-5; D might be TRBD1 (6 bases). The CDR3 covers 14 residues. The germline CDR1 and CDR2 sequences are DFQATT and SNEGSKA (reference sequence). Trimming cost V 3 bases and J 3 bases, with 14 bases left between them. The CDR3 DNA reads TGCAGTGCTAGCCCTTCGGACAGAAAAGAGACCCAGTACTTC. Its translation is CSASPSDRKETQYF.

J is TRBJ1-1 and V is TRBV30; D gene ambiguous. The germline V gene has CDR1 GTSNPN and CDR2 SVGIG (reference sequence). V lost 4 bases to trimming and J lost 7 bases, with 19 bases between them. The CDR3 spans 14 residues. The CDR3 is CAWTLRRDPVEAFF. As DNA, the CDR3 is TGTGCCTGGACCCTACGGCGAGATCCGGTTGAAGCTTTCTTT. The full variable domain, its missing parts supplied by reference TRBV30 and TRBJ1-1, is SQTIHQWPATLVQPVGSPLSLECTVEGTSNPNLYWYRQAAGRGLQLLFYSVGIGQISSEVPQNLSASRPQDRQFILSSKKLLLSDSGFYLCAWTLRRDPVEAFFGQGTRLTVV.

In its sample, this clonotype was seen a few times. V is TRBV7-3 and J is TRBJ1-1, with 8 bases aligning to TRBD1. V was pared by 5 bases and J by 5 bases, with 7 bases of the junction left unmatched. The CDR3 length is 14 residues. Per germline, CDR1 SGHTA and CDR2 FQGTGA. This CDR3 reads CASSPGDRMTEAFF. For the CDR3, the DNA is TGTGCCAGCAGCCCGGGGGACAGGATGACTGAAGCTTTCTTT. The full variable domain, in which reference TRBV7-3 and TRBJ1-1 provide the parts outside the CDR3, is GAGVSQTPSNKVTEKGKYVELRCDPISGHTALYWYRQSLGQGPEFLIYFQGTGAADDSGLPNDRFFAVRPEGSVSTLKIQRTERGDSAVYLCASSPGDRMTEAFFGQGTRLTVV.

There are many counts of this clonotype. J is TRBJ2-1 and V is TRBV11-3; 7 bases agree with TRBD2. The CDR3 spans 14 residues. The junction had 6 bases not matched to a gene; V was cut back by 5 bases and J by 5 bases. The germline gives CDR1 SGHNT, CDR2 YENEEA. The CDR3 region has the DNA TGTGCCAGCAGCCCCAGTCTAGCGGACAATGAGCAGTTCTTC. Amino acids: CASSPSLADNEQFF. The full variable domain, completed using reference TRBV11-3 and TRBJ2-1, is EAGVVQSPRYKIIEKKQPVAFWCNPISGHNTLYWYLQNLGQGPELLIRYENEEAVDDSQLPKDRFSAERLKGVDSTLKIQPAELGDSAVYLCASSPSLADNEQFFGPGTRLTVL.

This chain links TRBV4-3 with TRBJ1-2; possible D gene TRBD1, 5 bases. V was clipped by 4 bases and J by 8 bases, with 17 bases between them. Germline assignment: CDR1 LGHNA and CDR2 YSLEER. This CDR3 has 14 amino acids. The chain's CDR3 is CASSLYKGDGGYTF. CDR3 DNA: TGCGCCAGCAGCCTATACAAAGGGGATGGCGGCTACACCTTC.

This clonotype was detected ten times or more. V usage is TRBV19 and J usage is TRBJ1-1; the D gene is possibly TRBD1 (6 bases). V lost 7 bases to trimming and J lost 6 bases, with 24 bases between them. From germline, CDR1 is LNHDA and CDR2 SQIVND (reference sequence). This CDR3 has 16 residues. CDR3 protein: CASKGPGAKGWAEAFF. As DNA, the CDR3 is TGTGCCAGTAAAGGCCCGGGGGCGAAGGGATGGGCTGAAGCTTTCTTT.

The table lists this clonotype with many counts. This chain uses TRBV11-2 with TRBJ2-2; TRBD2 matches 9 bases. Germline V gene sequence: CDR1 SGHAT, CDR2 FQNNGV. The CDR3 loop spans 15 amino acids. V lost 5 bases to trimming and J lost 4 bases; unmatched junction nucleotides: 5. The CDR3 region is CASSPLAGITGELFF. The CDR3 DNA follows: TGTGCCAGCAGCCCGCTAGCGGGAATCACCGGGGAGCTGTTTTTT. The full variable domain, in which reference TRBV11-2 and TRBJ2-2 provide the parts outside the CDR3, is EAGVAQSPRYKIIEKRQSVAFWCNPISGHATLYWYQQILGQGPKLLIQFQNNGVVDDSQLPKDRFSAERLKGVDSTLKIQPAKLEDSAVYLCASSPLAGITGELFFGEGSRLTVL.

Many counts were recorded for this clonotype. The CDR3 bases are TGTGCCAGCAGCTTACTCTCCGGGACTAGTATTCATGAGCAGTTCTTC. This codes for CASSLLSGTSIHEQFF. V gene TRBV7-9 combines with J gene TRBJ2-1; 8 bases map to TRBD2. Germline-derived CDR1 and CDR2 are SEHNR and FQNEAQ (reference sequence). This CDR3 region has 16 residues. With 2 bases clipped from V and 8 bases from J, the junction kept 11 bases outside the gene matches.